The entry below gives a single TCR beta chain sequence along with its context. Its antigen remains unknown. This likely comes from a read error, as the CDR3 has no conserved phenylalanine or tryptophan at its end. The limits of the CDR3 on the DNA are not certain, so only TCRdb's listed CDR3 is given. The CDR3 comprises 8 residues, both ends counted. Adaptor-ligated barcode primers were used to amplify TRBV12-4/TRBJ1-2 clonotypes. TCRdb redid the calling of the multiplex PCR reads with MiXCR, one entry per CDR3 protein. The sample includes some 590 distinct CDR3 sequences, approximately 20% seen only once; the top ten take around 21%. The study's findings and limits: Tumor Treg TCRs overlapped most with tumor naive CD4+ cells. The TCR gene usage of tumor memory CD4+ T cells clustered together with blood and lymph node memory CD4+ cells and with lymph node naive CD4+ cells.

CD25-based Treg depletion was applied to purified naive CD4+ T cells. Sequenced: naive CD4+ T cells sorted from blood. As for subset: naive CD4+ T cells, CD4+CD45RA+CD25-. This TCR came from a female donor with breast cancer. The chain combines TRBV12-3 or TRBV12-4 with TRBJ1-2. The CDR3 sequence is CASSFSLA.